This TCR beta chain was captured by sequencing in a study of glioma-infiltrating T cells after dendritic cell vaccination. Findings of the study overall: Only a small number of patients had complete blood and tumor samples.

In the case of this clone: Its target is not known.

Noted time point: after dendritic cell vaccination, including at tumor progression/relapse. This table comes from immunoSEQ multiplex PCR, and its TCRdb copy is limited to in-frame clones, with some not included. Here the sample spans some 99,000 clones, 80% being singletons. V lost 4 bases and J lost 4; bases outside the gene matches: 8. Germline V gene data show CDR1 as SGHTA and CDR2 as FQGTGA. The CDR3 runs to 16 residues. The chain couples TRBV7-3 to TRBJ2-3; TRBD2 matches at 10 bases. The sequencing used blood, collected after dendritic cell vaccination. The receptor comes from a human donor with glioblastoma. As DNA, the CDR3 is TGTGCCAGCAGCTCCTTAATAGCGGGAGGCCCAGATACGCAGTATTTT. This codes for CASSSLIAGGPDTQYF.